This T cell receptor beta chain is drawn from a study of T cells in Graves' hyperthyroidism and ophthalmopathy. Concerning this clonotype: Its target is not known.

Study-wide findings and caveats: Ophthalmopathy got predicted by the model a median 6.5 months before its onset.

Patients having uncontrolled infection, another autoimmune disease, pregnancy or lactation were not included. Amplified TCR beta CDR3 regions came from RNA transcripts. The study used the HTBI primer set for a first-round RT-PCR of the TCR CDR3. TCRdb ran MiXCR on the multiplex PCR reads and lists one entry per CDR3 protein. The table records 250,000 to 300,000 distinct CDR3 sequences, 12% to 15% of them present only once. There are 17 residues in the CDR3. With 3 bases clipped from V and 2 bases from J, the junction kept 8 bases outside the gene matches. Looked up from germline, CDR1 is GTSNPN and CDR2 is SVGIG (reference sequence).

The sequence came from a woman aged 50 to 60 with Graves' hyperthyroidism that later progressed to Graves' ophthalmopathy. The chain has TRBV30 and TRBJ2-1, with 12 bases lining up with TRBD2. The sample taken for sequencing was blood. CDR3 in amino acids: CAWSGTSGRSPYNEQFF. The CDR3 bases are TGTGCCTGGAGCGGAACTAGCGGGAGGAGTCCCTACAATGAGCAGTTCTTC.